The present entry profiles one T cell receptor (beta chain) with its context. Its specificity is not known. The sample has other DNA sequences that encode this CDR3 too. It was with 60 Vbeta and 13 Jbeta primers that the PCR ran. The repertoire was sequenced with immunoSEQ multiplex PCR; TCRdb's copy has only in-frame clones and lacks some. The profile shows about 110,000 clones, 77% of them singletons. These data belong to a study of cytomegalovirus exposure and HLA in healthy donors. Study results and limitations: In a later analysis, V- and J-gene trimming of beta chains associated with a DCLRE1C missense variant, replicated independently. CMV serostatus stood as the only immune exposure information on hand.

Material for sequencing was PBMCs. This TCR was sampled from a male donor in good health and CMV-seronegative.

Here the CDR3 DNA reads TGTGCCAGCAGCCCCAGCGGTACCTACGAGCAGTACTTC. Residues: CASSPSGTYEQYF. The V and J genes are TRBV27 and TRBJ2-7; tentative D call: TRBD2 (5 bases). Germline V lookup: CDR1 MNHEY, CDR2 SMNVEV (reference sequence). CDR3 length: 13 residues. V lost 6 bases, J lost 2 bases, and 11 bases lay in between.